This T cell receptor (beta chain) was obtained from a study of blood T cell repertoires in COVID-19. Study-wide background: Samples came from the United States, Italy and Spain, spanning acute and convalescent COVID-19. PBMCs, B-cell-depleted T cells, or T cells provided the cDNA or gDNA that made up the material.

V shed 2 bases and J shed 2 bases, with 16 bases lying between them. Germline loops: CDR1 MNHEY, CDR2 SVGAGI. The CDR3 has 16 residues. Original data processing: Reference gene primer amplification gave estimated nucleated cell counts. Profiled with immunoSEQ multiplex PCR; TCRdb holds only in-frame clones, not every one. That table is the source of V, J and clone size, and D and trimming were worked out from the DNA. The sample holds 80,000 or so clones; roughly 73% are singletons and the top ten take 9.9%. Sequencing used peripheral blood. The TCR sequence derives from a human donor in a cohort sampled during active COVID-19. The chain couples TRBV6-5 to TRBJ2-7; D may be TRBD2 (6 bases). The DNA of the CDR3 is TGTGCCAGCAGTTACCCAACAGGCGGGGATGCCTACGAGCAGTACTTC. Protein: CASSYPTGGDAYEQYF.